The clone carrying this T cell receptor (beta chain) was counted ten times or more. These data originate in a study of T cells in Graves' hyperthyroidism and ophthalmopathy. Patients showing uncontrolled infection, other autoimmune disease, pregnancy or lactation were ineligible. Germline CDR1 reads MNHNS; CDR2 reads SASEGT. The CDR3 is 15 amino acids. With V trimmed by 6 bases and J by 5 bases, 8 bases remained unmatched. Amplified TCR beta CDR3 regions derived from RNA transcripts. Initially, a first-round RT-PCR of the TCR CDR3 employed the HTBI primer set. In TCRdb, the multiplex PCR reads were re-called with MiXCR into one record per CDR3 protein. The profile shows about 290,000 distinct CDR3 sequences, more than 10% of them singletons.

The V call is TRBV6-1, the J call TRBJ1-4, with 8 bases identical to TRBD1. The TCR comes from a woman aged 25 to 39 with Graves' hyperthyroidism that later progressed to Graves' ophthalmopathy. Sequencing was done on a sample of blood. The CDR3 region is CASRTTGASNEKLFF. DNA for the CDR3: TGTGCCAGCAGGACGACAGGGGCCTCGAATGAAAAACTGTTTTTT.